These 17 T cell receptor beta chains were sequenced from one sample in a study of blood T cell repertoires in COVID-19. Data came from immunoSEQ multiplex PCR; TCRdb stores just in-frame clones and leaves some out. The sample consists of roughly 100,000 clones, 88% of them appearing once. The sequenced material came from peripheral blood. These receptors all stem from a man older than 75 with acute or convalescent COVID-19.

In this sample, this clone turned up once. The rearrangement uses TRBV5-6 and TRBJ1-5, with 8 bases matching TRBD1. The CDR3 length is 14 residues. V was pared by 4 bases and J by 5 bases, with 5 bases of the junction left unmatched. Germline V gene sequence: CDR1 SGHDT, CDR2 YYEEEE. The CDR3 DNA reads TGTGCCAGCAGCAAGCAACAGGGGGATCAGCCCCAGCATTTT. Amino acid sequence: CASSKQQGDQPQHF.

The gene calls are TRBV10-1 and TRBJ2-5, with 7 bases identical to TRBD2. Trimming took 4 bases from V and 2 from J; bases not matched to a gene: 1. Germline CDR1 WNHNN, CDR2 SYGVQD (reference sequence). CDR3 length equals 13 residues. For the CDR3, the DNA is TGCGCCAGCAGTGTGGGGGGGCAAGAGACCCAGTACTTC. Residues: CASSVGGQETQYF.

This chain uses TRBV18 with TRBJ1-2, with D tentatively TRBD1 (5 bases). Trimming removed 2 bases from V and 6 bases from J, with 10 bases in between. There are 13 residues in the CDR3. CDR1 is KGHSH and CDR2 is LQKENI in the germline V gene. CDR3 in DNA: TGTGCCAGCTCACCAACTTTGACAGATGGCTACACCTTC. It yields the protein CASSPTLTDGYTF. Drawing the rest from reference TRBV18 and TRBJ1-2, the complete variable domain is NAGVMQNPRHLVRRRGQEARLRCSPMKGHSHVYWYRQLPEEGLKFMVYLQKENIIDESGMPKERFSAEFPKEGPSILRIQQVVRGDSAAYFCASSPTLTDGYTFGSGTRLTVV.

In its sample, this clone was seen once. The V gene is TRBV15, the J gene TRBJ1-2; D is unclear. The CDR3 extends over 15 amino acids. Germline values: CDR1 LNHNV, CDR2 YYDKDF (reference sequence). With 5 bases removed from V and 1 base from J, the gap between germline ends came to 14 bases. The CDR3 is CATSPRRGFNYGYTF. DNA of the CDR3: TGTGCCACCAGCCCACGCCGAGGATTTAACTATGGCTACACCTTC.

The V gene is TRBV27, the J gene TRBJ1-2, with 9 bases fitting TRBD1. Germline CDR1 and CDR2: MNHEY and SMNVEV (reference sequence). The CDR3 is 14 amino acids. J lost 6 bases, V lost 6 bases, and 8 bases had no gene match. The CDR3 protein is CASRKPGQGHGYTF. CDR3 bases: TGTGCCAGCAGAAAGCCGGGACAGGGACATGGCTACACCTTC.

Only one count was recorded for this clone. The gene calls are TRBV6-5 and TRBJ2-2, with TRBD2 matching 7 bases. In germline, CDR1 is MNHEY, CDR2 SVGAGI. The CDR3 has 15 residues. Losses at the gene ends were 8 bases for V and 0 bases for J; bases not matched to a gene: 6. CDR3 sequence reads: CASGRGRANTGELFF. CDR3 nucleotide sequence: TGTGCCAGCGGTCGCGGGAGAGCGAACACCGGGGAGCTGTTTTTT.

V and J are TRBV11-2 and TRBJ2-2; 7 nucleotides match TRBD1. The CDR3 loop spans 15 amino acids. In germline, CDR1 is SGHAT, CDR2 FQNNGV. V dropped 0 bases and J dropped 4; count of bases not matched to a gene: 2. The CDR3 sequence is CASSLEGQVTGELFF. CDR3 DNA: TGTGCCAGCAGCTTAGAAGGACAGGTCACCGGGGAGCTGTTTTTT.

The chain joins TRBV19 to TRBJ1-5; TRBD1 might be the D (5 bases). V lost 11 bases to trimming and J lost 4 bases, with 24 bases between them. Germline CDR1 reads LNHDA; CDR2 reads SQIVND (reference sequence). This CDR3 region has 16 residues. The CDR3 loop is CASIDRSRTTNQPQHF. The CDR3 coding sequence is TGTGCCTCGATAGACCGAAGTAGGACAACTAATCAGCCCCAGCATTTT. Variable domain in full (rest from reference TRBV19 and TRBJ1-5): DGGITQSPKYLFRKEGQNVTLSCEQNLNHDAMYWYRQDPGQGLRLIYYSQIVNDFQKGDIAEGYSVSREKKESFPLTVTSAQKNPTAFYLCASIDRSRTTNQPQHFGDGTRLSIL.

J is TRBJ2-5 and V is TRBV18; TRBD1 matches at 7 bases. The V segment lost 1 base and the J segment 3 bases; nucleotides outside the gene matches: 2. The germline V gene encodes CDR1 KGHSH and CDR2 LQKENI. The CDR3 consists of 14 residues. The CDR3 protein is CASSPLDREETQYF. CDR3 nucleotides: TGTGCCAGCTCACCACTCGACAGGGAAGAGACCCAGTACTTC.

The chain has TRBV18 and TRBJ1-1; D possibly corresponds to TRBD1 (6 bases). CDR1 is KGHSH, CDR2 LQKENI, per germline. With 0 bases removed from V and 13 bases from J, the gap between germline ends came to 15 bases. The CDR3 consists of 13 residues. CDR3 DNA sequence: TGTGCCAGCTCACCACCGGGACAAGGAGTGGATTTCTTT. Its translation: CASSPPGQGVDFF.

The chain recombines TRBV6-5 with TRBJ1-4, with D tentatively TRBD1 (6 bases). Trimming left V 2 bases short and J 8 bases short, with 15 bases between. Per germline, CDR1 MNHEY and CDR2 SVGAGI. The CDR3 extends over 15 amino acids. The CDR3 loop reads CASSYLSGQDEKLFF. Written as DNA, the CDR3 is TGTGCCAGCAGTTACCTCTCGGGACAAGACGAAAAACTGTTTTTT.

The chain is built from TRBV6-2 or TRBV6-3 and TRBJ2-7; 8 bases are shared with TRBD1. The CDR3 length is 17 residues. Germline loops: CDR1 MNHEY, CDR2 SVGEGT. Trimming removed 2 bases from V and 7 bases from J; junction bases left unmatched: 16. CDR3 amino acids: CASSYQGTNRGSGEQYF. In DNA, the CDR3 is TGTGCCAGCAGTTACCAAGGAACTAACAGGGGGTCTGGGGAGCAGTACTTC.

This chain's CDR3 is CASSLGQGWSQPQHF. The DNA of the CDR3 is TGTGCCAGCAGCTTAGGACAGGGGTGGTCACAGCCCCAGCATTTT. The rearrangement joins TRBV7-2 to TRBJ1-5; 8 bases map to TRBD1. Germline V gene lookup returns CDR1 SGHTA and CDR2 FQGNSA. The junction had 6 bases not matched to a gene; V was cut back by 1 base and J by 7 bases. The CDR3 covers 15 residues. The entire variable domain, with the rest obtained from reference TRBV7-2 and TRBJ1-5, is as follows: GAGVSQSPSNKVTEKGKDVELRCDPISGHTALYWYRQSLGQGLEFLIYFQGNSAPDKSGLPSDRFSAERTGGSVSTLTIQRTQQEDSAVYLCASSLGQGWSQPQHFGDGTRLSIL.

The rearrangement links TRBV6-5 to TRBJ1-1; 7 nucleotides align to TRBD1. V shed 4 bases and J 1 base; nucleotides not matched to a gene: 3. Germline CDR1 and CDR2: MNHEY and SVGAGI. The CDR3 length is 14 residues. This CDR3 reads CASSSRTGNTEAFF. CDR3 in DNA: TGTGCCAGCAGTTCCAGGACAGGGAACACTGAAGCTTTCTTT.

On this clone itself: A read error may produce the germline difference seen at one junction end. The CDR3 DNA sequence: TGTGCCAGCCGTTACGGGACTAGCGGAGGGGCCGGGGAGCTGTTTTTT. Amino acids: CASRYGTSGGAGELFF. The chain combines TRBV6-2 or TRBV6-3 with TRBJ2-2, with 11 positions matching TRBD2. CDR1 is MNHEY and CDR2 is SVGEGT in the germline V gene. The CDR3 totals 16 residues.

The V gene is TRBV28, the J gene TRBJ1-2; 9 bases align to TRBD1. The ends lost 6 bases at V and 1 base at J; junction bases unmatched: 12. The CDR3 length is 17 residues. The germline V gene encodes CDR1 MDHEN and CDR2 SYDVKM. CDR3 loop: CASRTTGGGPVNYGYTF. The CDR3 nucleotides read TGTGCCAGCAGAACTACAGGGGGCGGCCCCGTTAACTATGGCTACACCTTC.

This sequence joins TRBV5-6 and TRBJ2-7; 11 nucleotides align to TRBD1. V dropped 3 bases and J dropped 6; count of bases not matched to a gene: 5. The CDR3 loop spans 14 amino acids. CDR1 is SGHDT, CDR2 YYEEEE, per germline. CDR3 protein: CASSSGQGAFEQYF. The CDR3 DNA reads TGTGCCAGCAGCTCTGGACAGGGGGCTTTCGAGCAGTACTTC.